These 19 T cell receptor beta chains were sequenced from one sample in a study of CD8+CD57+ T cells in acquired aplastic anemia. TCR beta VDJ and CDR3 were profiled, and genomic DNA was the template. MiXCR, run by TCRdb on the reads, gives a single entry per CDR3 protein. The data contain 400,000 to 500,000 distinct CDR3 sequences, under 80% of them singletons. The specimen sequenced was sorted CD4+, CD8+, or CD8+CD57+ T cells (not recorded which) from PBMCs. The receptors come from a human donor in good health, serving as a control.

This clonotype was recorded at least ten times. J is TRBJ1-1 and V is TRBV19; no definite D call. The CDR3 is 11 amino acids. V lost 3 bases and J lost 7, with 6 bases in between. Germline V gives CDR1 LNHDA, CDR2 SQIVND (reference sequence). CDR3 nucleotide sequence: TGTGCCAGTAGTATCCGGGGTGAAGCTTTCTTT. Translated: CASSIRGEAFF. Full variable domain (rest looked up from reference TRBV19 and TRBJ1-1): DGGITQSPKYLFRKEGQNVTLSCEQNLNHDAMYWYRQDPGQGLRLIYYSQIVNDFQKGDIAEGYSVSREKKESFPLTVTSAQKNPTAFYLCASSIRGEAFFGQGTRLTVV.

The rearrangement uses TRBV20-1 and TRBJ2-7, with TRBD2 as a possible D gene (5 bases). This CDR3 contains 15 residues. The ends were cut back, 1 base at V and 2 bases at J, with 15 bases in the middle. CDR1 DFQATT and CDR2 SNEGSKA come from the germline V gene (reference sequence). The CDR3 loop reads CSARVAGQPPYEQYF. The DNA for the CDR3 is TGCAGTGCTAGAGTGGCGGGTCAGCCCCCCTACGAGCAGTACTTC.

Regarding this clonotype: At one end, the junction sequence differs from germline, possibly due to a read error. V gene TRBV10-3 combines with J gene TRBJ2-7; weak D call: TRBD2 (6 bases). The CDR3 is 15 amino acids. CDR1 is ENHRY, CDR2 SYGVKD, per germline. The DNA for the CDR3 is TGTGCCATCAGCGAGTTGGGTCAGGGAGGCTACGAGCAGTACTTC. Encoded protein: CAISELGQGGYEQYF.

Details on this clonotype: A much larger clone differs by one base, so this may be a read error. The chain is built from TRBV6-5 and TRBJ1-1, with TRBD1 matching 9 bases. V was pared by 2 bases and J by 3 bases, with 10 bases of the junction left unmatched. CDR3 length equals 17 residues. From germline, CDR1 is MNHEY and CDR2 SVGAGI. The CDR3 protein is CASSYTVPGQGYTEAFF. The CDR3 coding sequence is TGTGCCAGCAGTTACACAGTCCCGGGACAGGGCTACACTGAAGCTTTCTTT.

This clonotype was recorded many times. The V call is TRBV19, the J call TRBJ2-1, with TRBD1 matching 8 bases. V was clipped by 7 bases and J by 1 base; unmatched bases: 3. Germline values: CDR1 LNHDA, CDR2 SQIVND (reference sequence). CDR3 length equals 14 residues. This chain's CDR3 is CASTTGGSYNEQFF. The CDR3 DNA is TGTGCCAGTACTACAGGGGGGTCCTACAATGAGCAGTTCTTC.

The sample holds many counts of this clonotype. V gene TRBV20-1 combines with J gene TRBJ2-1; D call uncertain. Trimming cost V 6 bases and J 0 bases, with 15 bases left between them. CDR1 is DFQATT and CDR2 is SNEGSKA in the germline V gene (reference sequence). The length of the CDR3 is 15 residues. The CDR3 sequence is CSAYPFTSSYNEQFF. For the CDR3, the DNA is TGCAGTGCCTACCCCTTTACGAGCTCCTACAATGAGCAGTTCTTC.

This clonotype was seen just once. A much bigger clone sits one base away, suggesting this may be a read error. The chain couples TRBV30 to TRBJ1-1; D is ambiguous. Germline V gives CDR1 GTSNPN, CDR2 SVGIG (reference sequence). V lost 3 bases and J lost 1, with 3 bases in between. This CDR3 is 11 amino acids long. CDR3 sequence reads: CAWRANTEAFF. The DNA for the CDR3 is TGTGCCTGGAGAGCGAACACTGAAGCTTTCTTT. The variable domain in full, completed from reference TRBV30 and TRBJ1-1, reads SQTIHQWPATLVQPVGSPLSLECTVEGTSNPNLYWYRQAAGRGLQLLFYSVGIGQISSEVPQNLSASRPQDRQFILSSKKLLLSDSGFYLCAWRANTEAFFGQGTRLTVV.

This clonotype was recorded only once. The chain has TRBV9 and TRBJ1-1; 11 positions match TRBD1. This CDR3 region has 17 residues. V dropped 3 bases and J dropped 0; count of bases not matched to a gene: 7. Germline V gene sequence: CDR1 SGDLS, CDR2 YYNGEE. This CDR3 reads CASSAKDRGRVNTEAFF. For the CDR3, the DNA is TGTGCCAGCAGCGCGAAGGACAGGGGGCGGGTGAACACTGAAGCTTTCTTT. Full variable domain (rest looked up from reference TRBV9 and TRBJ1-1): DSGVTQTPKHLITATGQRVTLRCSPRSGDLSVYWYQQSLDQGLQFLIQYYNGEERAKGNILERFSAQQFPDLHSELNLSSLELGDSALYFCASSAKDRGRVNTEAFFGQGTRLTVV.

The chain joins TRBV12-3 or TRBV12-4 to TRBJ1-3; the match to TRBD1 covers 12 bases. J lost 2 bases, V lost 3 bases, and 8 bases had no gene match. CDR3 length equals 18 residues. CDR3 region: CASSLGTGGASPGNTIYF. The CDR3 DNA sequence: TGTGCCAGCAGTTTGGGGACAGGGGGCGCGAGCCCTGGAAACACCATATATTTT.

The rearrangement uses TRBV20-1 and TRBJ1-2, with no clear D. V shed 6 bases and J shed 4 bases, with 24 bases lying between them. In germline, CDR1 is DFQATT, CDR2 SNEGSKA (reference sequence). The CDR3 contains 16 residues. CDR3 protein: CSAQPVLETHAYGYTF. In nucleotides, the CDR3 is TGCAGTGCCCAGCCGGTCCTTGAGACGCACGCCTATGGCTACACCTTC.

This clonotype was detected ten times or more. CDR3 DNA: TGTGCCAGCAGAAAATCAGGGGGCGCGTCTGAAGCTTTCTTT. It is translated as CASRKSGGASEAFF. The chain couples TRBV12-3 or TRBV12-4 to TRBJ1-1; 8 bases match TRBD1. The CDR3 covers 14 residues. The V and J ends lost 6 bases and 6 bases, in that order; junction bases with no gene match: 9.

About this clonotype: Since the CDR3 does not end with the conserved phenylalanine or tryptophan, this likely comes from a read error. No DNA is shown, since the ends of the CDR3 on it are uncertain; the CDR3 is the one TCRdb lists. V is TRBV5-1 and J is TRBJ2-3; TRBD1 is the table's D call, not checked against the DNA. Germline V CDR1 and CDR2: SGHRS, YFSETQ. The CDR3 has 12 amino acids, counting both end residues. CDR3 sequence reads: CASSLGTGMGTV.

The chain couples TRBV12-5 to TRBJ1-2; D unclear. The CDR3 consists of 12 residues. V lost 5 bases and J lost 0, with 4 bases in between. CDR1 is LGHNT and CDR2 is FRNRAP in the germline V gene. CDR3 bases: TGTGCTAGTGGTCTCGCTAACTATGGCTACACCTTC. Translated: CASGLANYGYTF.

This clonotype occurred many times. V gene TRBV4-3 combines with J gene TRBJ2-1; D is uncertain. V dropped 0 bases and J dropped 2 bases, with 11 bases sitting between them. Germline V gene lookup returns CDR1 LGHNA and CDR2 YSLEER. This CDR3 has 16 amino acids. CDR3: CASSQDRSHTYNEQFF. The DNA of the CDR3 is TGCGCCAGCAGCCAAGATCGCTCACATACCTACAATGAGCAGTTCTTC.

V and J are TRBV20-1 and TRBJ2-1; possibly TRBD2 for D (6 bases). Trimming stripped 4 bases from V and 3 bases from J, with 13 bases between. From germline, CDR1 is DFQATT and CDR2 SNEGSKA (reference sequence). The CDR3 loop spans 14 amino acids. The CDR3 reads CSATSGTVYNEQFF. DNA of the CDR3: TGCAGTGCTACCTCGGGGACTGTCTACAATGAGCAGTTCTTC.

This clonotype was seen many times. The junction differs from germline at one of its ends, possibly a read error. The chain combines TRBV5-6 with TRBJ1-4; TRBD1 is a possible D gene (6 bases). Germline CDR1 reads SGHDT; CDR2 reads YYEEEE. The CDR3 consists of 16 residues. In DNA, the CDR3 is TGTGCCAGTAGCTTGTCTTCGGGGGGGGCATATGAAAAACTGTTTTTT. Protein sequence: CASSLSSGGAYEKLFF.

This clonotype occurred a few times. A read error is possible here, since a much larger clone lies one base away. V is TRBV4-3 and J is TRBJ2-1, with 8 bases that match TRBD2. The CDR3 runs to 16 residues. Germline CDR1 LGHNA, CDR2 YSLEER. CDR3: CTSSQDDGGGYNEQFF. CDR3 in DNA: TGCACCAGCAGCCAAGATGACGGGGGGGGATACAATGAGCAGTTCTTC.

This sequence joins TRBV7-2 and TRBJ1-1, with D perhaps matching TRBD1 (6 bases). CDR1 and CDR2 from the germline V gene are SGHTA and FQGNSA. The V gene lost 1 base and the J gene lost 7 bases, with 13 bases spanning the gap. The CDR3 is 14 amino acids. DNA of the CDR3: TGTGCCAGCAGCTTAGAGCAGGGGTTGGTTGAAGCTTTCTTT. This codes for CASSLEQGLVEAFF.

Concerning this clonotype itself: The junction departs from the called germline gene at one end, perhaps through a read error. V usage is TRBV7-2 and J usage is TRBJ2-2, with TRBD2 as a possible D gene (5 bases). The germline CDR1 and CDR2 sequences are SGHTA and FQGNSA. The CDR3 has 14 amino acids. The CDR3 region has the DNA TGTGCCAGCAGCTTAGCGTCAGTTGCGGGCCTCCTGAACTTT. It codes for CASSLASVAGLLNF. The whole variable domain, filled in from reference TRBV7-2 and TRBJ2-2, reads GAGVSQSPSNKVTEKGKDVELRCDPISGHTALYWYRQSLGQGLEFLIYFQGNSAPDKSGLPSDRFSAERTGGSVSTLTIQRTQQEDSAVYLCASSLASVAGLLNFGEGSRLTVL.